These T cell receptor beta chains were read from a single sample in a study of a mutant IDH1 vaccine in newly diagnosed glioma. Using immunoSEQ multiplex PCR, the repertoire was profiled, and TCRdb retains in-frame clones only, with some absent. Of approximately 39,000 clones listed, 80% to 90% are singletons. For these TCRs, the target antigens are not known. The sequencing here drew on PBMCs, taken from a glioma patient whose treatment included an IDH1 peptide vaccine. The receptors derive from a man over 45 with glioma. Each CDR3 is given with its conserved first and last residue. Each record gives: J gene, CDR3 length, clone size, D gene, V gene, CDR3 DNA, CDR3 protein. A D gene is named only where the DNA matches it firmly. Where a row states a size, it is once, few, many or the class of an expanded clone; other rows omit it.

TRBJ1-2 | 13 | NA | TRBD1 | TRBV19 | TGTGCCAGTAGTCCCACAGGGGCGGTTGGCTACACCTTC | CASSPTGAVGYTF
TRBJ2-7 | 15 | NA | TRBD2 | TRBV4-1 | TGCGCCAGCAGCCACGCTACTAGCGGGGCCTACGAGCAGTACTTC | CASSHATSGAYEQYF
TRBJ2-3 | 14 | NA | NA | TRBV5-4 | TGTGCCAGCAGCCTGGAGGCCGGACCAGATACGCAGTATTTT | CASSLEAGPDTQYF
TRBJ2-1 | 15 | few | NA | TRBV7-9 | TGTGCCAGCAGCTTAGGCCAGGCGCCGAACAATGAGCAGTTCTTC | CASSLGQAPNNEQFF
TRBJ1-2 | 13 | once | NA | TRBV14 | TGTGCCAGCAGCCAAGAGGGGCAGGGAGGCTACACCTTC | CASSQEGQGGYTF
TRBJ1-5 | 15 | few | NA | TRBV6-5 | TGTGCCAGCAGTCCCTCTCCGGTTAGCAATCAGCCCCAGCATTTT | CASSPSPVSNQPQHF
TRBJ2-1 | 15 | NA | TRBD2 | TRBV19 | TGTGCCAGTAGTCGAACTAGCGGTCCTTACAATGAGCAGTTCTTC | CASSRTSGPYNEQFF
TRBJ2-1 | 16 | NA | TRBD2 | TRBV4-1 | TGCGCCAGCAGCCAAGGCCAGGGACTAAACTACAATGAGCAGTTCTTC | CASSQGQGLNYNEQFF
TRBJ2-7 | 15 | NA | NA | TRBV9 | TGTGCCAGCAGCGTAGGGCCTCAGGGAACCTACGAGCAGTACTTC | CASSVGPQGTYEQYF
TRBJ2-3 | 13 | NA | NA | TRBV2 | TGTGCCAGCAGTGAAGCAGGGGCAGATACGCAGTATTTT | CASSEAGADTQYF
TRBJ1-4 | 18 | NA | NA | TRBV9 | TGTGCCAGCAGCGTCGGGACTGGCCCCCTACGAGCTAATGAAAAACTGTTTTTT | CASSVGTGPLRANEKLFF
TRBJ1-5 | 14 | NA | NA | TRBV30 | TGTGCCTGGAGTGTAGGTTGGGTCAATCAGCCCCAGCATTTT | CAWSVGWVNQPQHF
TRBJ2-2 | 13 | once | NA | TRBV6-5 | TGTGCCAGCAGTTACCGGGGTACCGGGGAGCTGTTTTTT | CASSYRGTGELFF
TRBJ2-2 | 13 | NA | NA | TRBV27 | TGTGCCAGCAGTTTCCTTAACACCGGGGAGCTGTTTTTT | CASSFLNTGELFF
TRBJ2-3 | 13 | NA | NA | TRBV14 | TGTGCCAGCAGCCAAGATTGGGCAGATACGCAGTATTTT | CASSQDWADTQYF
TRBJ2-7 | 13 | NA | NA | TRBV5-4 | TGTGCCAGCAGCCGATCTCAGGGCTACGAGCAGTACTTC | CASSRSQGYEQYF
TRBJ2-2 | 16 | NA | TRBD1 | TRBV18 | TGTGCCAGCTCACCAGGGGGACAGAGTTACACCGGGGAGCTGTTTTTT | CASSPGGQSYTGELFF
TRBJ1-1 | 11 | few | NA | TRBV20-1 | TGCTCCCAAAGGGGGAACACTGAAGCTTTCTTT | CSQRGNTEAFF
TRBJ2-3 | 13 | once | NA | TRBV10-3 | TGTGCCATTTACAGTGGGAAGGAAGATACGCAGTATTTT | CAIYSGKEDTQYF
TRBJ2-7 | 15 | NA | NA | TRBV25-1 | TGTGCCAGCACCCCGTACGGGGCGAGCTCCTACGAGCAGTACTTC | CASTPYGASSYEQYF
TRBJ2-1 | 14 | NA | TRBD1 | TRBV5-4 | TGTGCCAGCAGCTTGGGGGGACAGAGCAATGAGCAGTTCTTC | CASSLGGQSNEQFF
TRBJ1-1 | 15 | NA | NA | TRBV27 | TGTGCCAGCAGTTTAAGGGGAGTGGCCGACACTGAAGCTTTCTTT | CASSLRGVADTEAFF
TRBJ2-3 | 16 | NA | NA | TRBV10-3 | TGTGCCATCAGTGAGTTGGGCGGACCTAGCACAGATACGCAGTATTTT | CAISELGGPSTDTQYF
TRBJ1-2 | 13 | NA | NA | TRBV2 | TGTGCCAGCAGTTCCGTGGCCAACTATGGCTACACCTTC | CASSSVANYGYTF
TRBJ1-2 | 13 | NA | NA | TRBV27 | TGTGCCAGCAGTTTAGACAGGAGCTATGGCTACACCTTC | CASSLDRSYGYTF
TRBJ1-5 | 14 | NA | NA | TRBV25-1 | TGTGCCAGTAGCAGGTGGGGAGAGGATCAGCCCCAGCATTTT | CASSRWGEDQPQHF
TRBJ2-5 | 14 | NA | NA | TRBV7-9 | TGTGCCAGCAGCTTAGTCGGGAGAGAAGAGACCCAGTACTTC | CASSLVGREETQYF
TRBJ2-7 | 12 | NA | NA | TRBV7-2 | TGTGCCAGCAGCTTAGACCGGGGCCGACAGTACTTC | CASSLDRGRQYF
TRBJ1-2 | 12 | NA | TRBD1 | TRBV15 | TGTGCCACCAGCAGAGCAGACAGGGACTACACCTTC | CATSRADRDYTF
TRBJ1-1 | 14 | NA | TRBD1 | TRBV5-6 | TGTGCCAGCAGGAGCCGGGACAGGGGCACTGAAGCTTTCTTT | CASRSRDRGTEAFF
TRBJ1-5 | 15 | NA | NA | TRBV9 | TGTGCCAGCAGCGTAGCTCTGGATAGCAATCAGCCCCAGCATTTT | CASSVALDSNQPQHF
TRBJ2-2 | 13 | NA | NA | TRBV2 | TGTGCCAGCAGTGAAGCAGTTCGCGGGGAGCTGTTTTTT | CASSEAVRGELFF
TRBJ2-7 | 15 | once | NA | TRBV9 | TGTGCCAGCAGCGTAGTCCCGGGGGCTAACTACGAGCAGTACTTC | CASSVVPGANYEQYF
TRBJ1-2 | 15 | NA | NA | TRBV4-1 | TGCGCCAGCAGCCAAGAAGCGGTCAGGGTCTATGGCTACACCTTC | CASSQEAVRVYGYTF
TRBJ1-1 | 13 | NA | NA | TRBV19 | TGTGCCAGTAGTACGAACACAGGGACTGAAGCTTTCTTT | CASSTNTGTEAFF
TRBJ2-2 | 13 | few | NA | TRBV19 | TGTGCCAGTAGTCCACTTCCCTCCGGGGAGCTGTTTTTT | CASSPLPSGELFF
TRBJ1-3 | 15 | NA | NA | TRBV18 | TGTGCCAGCTCCCCGACACAGGGAAGTGGAAACACCATATATTTT | CASSPTQGSGNTIYF
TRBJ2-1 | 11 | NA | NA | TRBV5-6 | TGTGCCAGCAGCTGGAACAATGAGCAGTTCTTC | CASSWNNEQFF
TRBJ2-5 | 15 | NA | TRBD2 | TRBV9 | TGTGCCAGCAGTTTCACTAGCGGGGGCCAAGAGACCCAGTACTTC | CASSFTSGGQETQYF
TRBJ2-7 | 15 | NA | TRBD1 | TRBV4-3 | TGCGCCAGCAGCCAAGGGGCGGCAGGGGGCGGCGAGCAGTACTTC | CASSQGAAGGGEQYF
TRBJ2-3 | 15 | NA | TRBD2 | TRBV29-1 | TGCAGCGTTGAAGGCGTTAGCGGGAGCGCAGATACGCAGTATTTT | CSVEGVSGSADTQYF
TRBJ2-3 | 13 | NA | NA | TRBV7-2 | TGTGCCAGCAGCCCCTCTTTCACAGATACGCAGTATTTT | CASSPSFTDTQYF
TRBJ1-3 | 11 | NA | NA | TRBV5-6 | TGTGCCAGCGGCTCTGGAAACACCATATATTTT | CASGSGNTIYF
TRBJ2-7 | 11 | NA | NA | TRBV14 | TGTGCCAGCAGCCAAGTCCGACCCTCGTACTTC | CASSQVRPSYF
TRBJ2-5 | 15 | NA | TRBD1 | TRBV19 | TGTGCCAGTAGTGACGACAGGGAAGGACGAGAGACCCAGTACTTC | CASSDDREGRETQYF
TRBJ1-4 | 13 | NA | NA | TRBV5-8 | TGTGCCAGCAGCTTGGATGTGCGGGAAAAACTGTTTTTT | CASSLDVREKLFF
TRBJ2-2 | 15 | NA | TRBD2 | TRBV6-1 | TGTGCCAGCAGTGAAGGCCGGGAGGGCACCGGGGAGCTGTTTTTT | CASSEGREGTGELFF